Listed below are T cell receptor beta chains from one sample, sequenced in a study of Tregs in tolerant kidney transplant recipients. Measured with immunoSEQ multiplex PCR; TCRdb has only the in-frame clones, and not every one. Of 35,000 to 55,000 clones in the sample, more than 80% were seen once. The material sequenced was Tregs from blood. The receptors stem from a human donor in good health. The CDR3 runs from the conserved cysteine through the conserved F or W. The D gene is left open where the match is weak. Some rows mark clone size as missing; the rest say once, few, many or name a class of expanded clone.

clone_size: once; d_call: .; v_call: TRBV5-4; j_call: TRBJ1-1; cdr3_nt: TGTGCCAGCAGCTCATGGGGGAGGAACACTGAAGCTTTCTTT; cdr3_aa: CASSSWGRNTEAFF
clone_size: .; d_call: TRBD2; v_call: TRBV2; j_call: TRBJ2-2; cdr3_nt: TGTGCCAGCCGAGGTTCGCTAGCGGAGAACACCGGGGAGCTGTTTTTT; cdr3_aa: CASRGSLAENTGELFF
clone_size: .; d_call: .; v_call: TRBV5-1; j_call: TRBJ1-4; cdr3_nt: TGCGCCAGCAGCTTGGGGCAGGGAGGGTTAGGCGGCAATGAAAAACTGTTTTTT; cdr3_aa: CASSLGQGGLGGNEKLFF
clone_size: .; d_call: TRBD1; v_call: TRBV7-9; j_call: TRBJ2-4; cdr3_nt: TGTGCCAGCAGCCGCCCGACAGGGTTCGCCAAAAACATTCAGTACTTC; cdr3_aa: CASSRPTGFAKNIQYF
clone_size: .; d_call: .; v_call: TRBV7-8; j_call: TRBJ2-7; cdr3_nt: TGTGCCAGCAGTTCCCCCGGACAGCTATGGGGCGAGCAGTACTTC; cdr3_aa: CASSSPGQLWGEQYF
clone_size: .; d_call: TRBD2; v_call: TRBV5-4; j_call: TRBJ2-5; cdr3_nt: TGTGCCAGCAGCTTGGGGCTAGCGGGAGGACAAGAGACCCAGTACTTC; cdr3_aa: CASSLGLAGGQETQYF
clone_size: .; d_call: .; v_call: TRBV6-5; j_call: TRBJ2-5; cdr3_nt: TGTGCCAGCAGTTACCAAACAGGGATCCAAGAGACCCAGTACTTC; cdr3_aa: CASSYQTGIQETQYF
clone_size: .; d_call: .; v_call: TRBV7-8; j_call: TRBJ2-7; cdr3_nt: TGTGCCAGCAGCTTAGCCGGGTCATACGAGCAGTACTTC; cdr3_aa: CASSLAGSYEQYF
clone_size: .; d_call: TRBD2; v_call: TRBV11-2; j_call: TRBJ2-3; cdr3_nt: TGTGCCAGCAGCGATAGGTTGCTAGCGGGCACAGATACGCAGTATTTT; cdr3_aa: CASSDRLLAGTDTQYF
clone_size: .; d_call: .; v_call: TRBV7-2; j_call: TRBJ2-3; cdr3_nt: TGTGCCAGCAGCCCTCTGATCACAGATACGCAGTATTTT; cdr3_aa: CASSPLITDTQYF
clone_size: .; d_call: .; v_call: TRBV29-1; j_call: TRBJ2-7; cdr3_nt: TGCAGCCATGTCGGTACGGGTATGTCCTACGAGCAGTACTTC; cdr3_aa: CSHVGTGMSYEQYF
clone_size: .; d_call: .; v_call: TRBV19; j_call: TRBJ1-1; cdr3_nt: TGTGCCAGTAGTAGGCGAGGGAACACTGAAGCTTTCTTT; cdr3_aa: CASSRRGNTEAFF
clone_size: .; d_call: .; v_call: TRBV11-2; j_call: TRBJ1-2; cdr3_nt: TGTGCCAGCAGCTTAAACCCTCGTAGGTATGGCTACACCTTC; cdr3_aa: CASSLNPRRYGYTF
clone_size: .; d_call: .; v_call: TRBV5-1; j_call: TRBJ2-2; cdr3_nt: TGCGCCAGCAGCCCCGTTTGGGAGAGACCCGGGGAGCTGTTTTTT; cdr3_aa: CASSPVWERPGELFF
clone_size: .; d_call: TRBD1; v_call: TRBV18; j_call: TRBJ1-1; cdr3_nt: TGTGCCAGCTCACGACAGGGGGCAATGGAAGAAGCTTTCTTT; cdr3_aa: CASSRQGAMEEAFF
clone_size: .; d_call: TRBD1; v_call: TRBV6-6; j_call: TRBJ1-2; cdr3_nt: TGTGCCAGCAGTAGACAGGGTACAGCTAACTATGGCTACACCTTC; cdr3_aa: CASSRQGTANYGYTF
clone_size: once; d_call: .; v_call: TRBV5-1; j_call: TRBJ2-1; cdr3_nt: TGCGCCAGCAGCAGGGACGGCTCCTACAATGAGCAGTTCTTC; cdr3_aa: CASSRDGSYNEQFF
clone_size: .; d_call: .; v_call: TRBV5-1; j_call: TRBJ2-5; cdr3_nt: TGCGCCAGCAGCTTGGTTACAGGCTCAGAGACCCAGTACTTC; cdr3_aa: CASSLVTGSETQYF
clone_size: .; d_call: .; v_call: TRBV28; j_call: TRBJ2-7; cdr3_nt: TGTGCCAGCACTCACTCCGGGATCAGCTGCGAGCAGTACTTC; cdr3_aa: CASTHSGISCEQYF
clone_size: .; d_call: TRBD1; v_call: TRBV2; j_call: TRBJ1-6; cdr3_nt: TGTGCCAGCAGGGGACAGGGAGACTCCTATAATTCACCCCTCCACTTT; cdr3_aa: CASRGQGDSYNSPLHF
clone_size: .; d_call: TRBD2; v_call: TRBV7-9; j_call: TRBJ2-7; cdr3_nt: TGTGCCAGCAGCTTCGACCGGGGACTAGCGGGATTGAACTACGAGCAGTACTTC; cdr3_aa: CASSFDRGLAGLNYEQYF
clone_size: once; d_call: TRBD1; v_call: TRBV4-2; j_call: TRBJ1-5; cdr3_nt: TGTGCCAGCAGCCAAGTTTCCCGGCCAGGGGGCATGGCCAATCAGCCCCAGCATTTT; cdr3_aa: CASSQVSRPGGMANQPQHF
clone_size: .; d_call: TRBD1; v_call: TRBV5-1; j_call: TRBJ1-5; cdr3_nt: TGCGCCAGCAGCCCCGGGACAGGGACCCTGGGTCAGCCCCAGCATTTT; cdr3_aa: CASSPGTGTLGQPQHF
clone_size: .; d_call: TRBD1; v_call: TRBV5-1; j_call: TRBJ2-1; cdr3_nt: TGCGCCAGCAGCCCGGTCCCGGGACAGGGGTTAGGCTCCTACAATGAGCAGTTCTTC; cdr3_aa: CASSPVPGQGLGSYNEQFF
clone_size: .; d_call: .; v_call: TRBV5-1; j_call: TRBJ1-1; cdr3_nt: TGCGCCAGCAGCTCTACAGGGAACACTGAAGCTTTCTTT; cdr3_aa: CASSSTGNTEAFF
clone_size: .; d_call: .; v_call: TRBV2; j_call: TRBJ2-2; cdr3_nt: TGTGCCAGCAGTGTGTTAGCGAACACCGGGGAGCTGTTTTTT; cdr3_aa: CASSVLANTGELFF
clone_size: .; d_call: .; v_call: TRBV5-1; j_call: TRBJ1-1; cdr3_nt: TGCGCCAGCAGCTTGGGGGCAACGAACACTGAAGCTTTCTTT; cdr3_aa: CASSLGATNTEAFF
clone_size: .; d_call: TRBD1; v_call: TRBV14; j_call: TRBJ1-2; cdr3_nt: TGTGCCAGCAGCCGCATCACAGGGGATGGCTACACCTTC; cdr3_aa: CASSRITGDGYTF
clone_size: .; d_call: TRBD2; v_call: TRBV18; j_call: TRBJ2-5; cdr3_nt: TGTGCCAGCTCCCCGATAAAGACCGGGACTAGCGGTCTTACCCAGTACTTC; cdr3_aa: CASSPIKTGTSGLTQYF
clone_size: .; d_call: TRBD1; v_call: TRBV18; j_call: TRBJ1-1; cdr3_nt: TGTGCCAGCTCACCGCGACAGGGGTCCGCTGAAGCTTTCTTT; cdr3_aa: CASSPRQGSAEAFF
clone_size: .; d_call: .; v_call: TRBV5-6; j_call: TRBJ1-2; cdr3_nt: TGTGCCAGCAACCTTCGTGGATATGGCTACACCTTC; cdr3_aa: CASNLRGYGYTF
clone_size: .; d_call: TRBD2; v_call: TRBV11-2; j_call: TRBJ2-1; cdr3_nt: TGTGCCAGCAGCTTACCGGGAGGGCCCCATGAGCAGTTCTTC; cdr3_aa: CASSLPGGPHEQFF
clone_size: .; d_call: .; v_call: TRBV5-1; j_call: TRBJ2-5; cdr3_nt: TGCGCCAGCAGCTTGGCCGCCGGCAGGAGCTGGCAAGAGACCCAGTACTTC; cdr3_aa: CASSLAAGRSWQETQYF
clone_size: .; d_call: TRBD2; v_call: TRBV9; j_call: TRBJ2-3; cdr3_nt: TGTGCCAGCAGCCCGGGACTAGCGGGTGGGGCCACAGATACGCAGTATTTT; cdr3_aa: CASSPGLAGGATDTQYF
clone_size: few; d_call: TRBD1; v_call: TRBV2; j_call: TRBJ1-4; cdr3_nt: TGTGCCAGCAGGCCCACAGGGGCAACTAATGAAAAACTGTTTTTT; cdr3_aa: CASRPTGATNEKLFF
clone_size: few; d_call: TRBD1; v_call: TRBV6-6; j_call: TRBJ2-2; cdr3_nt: TGTGCCAGCATGGGGACAGCAACTACCGGGGAGCTGTTTTTT; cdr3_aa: CASMGTATTGELFF
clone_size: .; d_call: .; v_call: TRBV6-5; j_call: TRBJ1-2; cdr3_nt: TGTGCCAGCAGTTACGGGACGCACTATGGCTACACCTTC; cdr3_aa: CASSYGTHYGYTF
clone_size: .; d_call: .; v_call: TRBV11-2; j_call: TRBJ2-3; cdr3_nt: TGTGCCAGCAGCTTAGGTGGCTGGGGGTCAGATACGCAGTATTTT; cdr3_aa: CASSLGGWGSDTQYF
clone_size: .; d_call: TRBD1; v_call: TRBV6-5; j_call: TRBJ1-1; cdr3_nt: TGTGCCAGCAGCCCAGGGGCAGGGGGCACTGAAGCTTTCTTT; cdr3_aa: CASSPGAGGTEAFF
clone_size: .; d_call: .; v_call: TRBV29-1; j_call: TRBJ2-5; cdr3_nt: TGCAGCGCCGACACCGGGGTAGCAGAGACCCAGTACTTC; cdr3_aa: CSADTGVAETQYF
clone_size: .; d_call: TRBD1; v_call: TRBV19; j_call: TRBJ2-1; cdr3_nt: TGTGCCAGTAGTTCCCCCCGGGACAGGGGACAAAATGAGCAGTTCTTC; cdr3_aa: CASSSPRDRGQNEQFF
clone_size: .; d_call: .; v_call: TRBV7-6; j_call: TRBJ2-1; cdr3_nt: TGTGCCAGCAGAAAACAGGTTTATAGCTCCTACAATGAGCAGTTCTTC; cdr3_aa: CASRKQVYSSYNEQFF
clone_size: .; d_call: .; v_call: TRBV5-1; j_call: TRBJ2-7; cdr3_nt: TGCGCCAGCAGCTTGGGTCGGGTTAGGGGCTACGAGCAGTACTTC; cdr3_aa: CASSLGRVRGYEQYF
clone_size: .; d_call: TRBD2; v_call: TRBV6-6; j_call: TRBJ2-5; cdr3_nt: TGTGCCAGCAGTGATAGCGGGGGGCGGGGGACCCAGTACTTC; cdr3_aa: CASSDSGGRGTQYF
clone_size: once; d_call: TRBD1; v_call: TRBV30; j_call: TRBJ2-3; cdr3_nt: TGTGCCTGGAGTGTACCAGGGGGCATCACAGATACGCAGTATTTT; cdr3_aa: CAWSVPGGITDTQYF
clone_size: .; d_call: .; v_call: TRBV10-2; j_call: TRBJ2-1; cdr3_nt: TGCGCCAGCAGTGAGTCTGTCGGGAATGAGCAGTTCTTC; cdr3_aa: CASSESVGNEQFF